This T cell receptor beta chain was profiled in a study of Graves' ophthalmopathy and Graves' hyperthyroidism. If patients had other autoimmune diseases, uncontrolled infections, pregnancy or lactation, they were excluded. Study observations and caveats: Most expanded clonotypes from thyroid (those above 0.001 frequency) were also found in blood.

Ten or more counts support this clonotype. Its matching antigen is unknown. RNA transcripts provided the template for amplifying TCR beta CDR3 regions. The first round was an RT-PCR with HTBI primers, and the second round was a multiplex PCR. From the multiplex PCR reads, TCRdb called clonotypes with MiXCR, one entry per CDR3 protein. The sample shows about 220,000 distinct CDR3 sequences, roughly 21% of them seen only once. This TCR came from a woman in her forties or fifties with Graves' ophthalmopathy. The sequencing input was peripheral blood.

CDR3 sequence: CASSVTGTVSYEQYF. CDR3 nucleotides: TGTGCCAGCAGCGTGACCGGGACAGTATCCTACGAGCAGTACTTC. The V call is TRBV28, the J call TRBJ2-7; TRBD1 matches at 7 bases. Losses at the gene ends were 6 bases for V and 1 base for J; bases not matched to a gene: 9. CDR1 MDHEN and CDR2 SYDVKM come from the germline V gene. The CDR3 is made up of 15 amino acids.